This T cell receptor (beta chain) is drawn from a study of beta chain features in type 1 diabetes. About the study: Sorted cells, about 98,000,000 in number, were examined across all samples.

General observations from the study: Moderate but significant shortening of TCRB CDR3s was recorded in all four CD4+ subsets from Type 1 diabetes patients.

The entirety of the isolated RNA underwent reverse transcription, so expressed TCRB transcripts were sequenced. Clones were read by immunoSEQ multiplex PCR, and TCRdb kept only the in-frame ones, dropping some. The profile covers about 160,000 clones, with 63% appearing a single time and 0.08% to 0.095% taken by the ten largest. J lost 4 bases, V lost 3 bases, and 5 bases had no gene match. The CDR3 covers 14 residues. Per germline, CDR1 SGHRS and CDR2 YFSETQ. Comment on this clone: Antigen unknown.

This TCR derives from a man aged 30-40 years with type 1 diabetes. The specimen was naive CD4+ T cells from blood. The chain recombines TRBV5-1 with TRBJ2-5; 8 bases are shared with TRBD1. The CDR3 loop is CASSSGQGGETQYF. The CDR3 nucleotides read TGCGCCAGCAGCTCAGGACAGGGTGGAGAGACCCAGTACTTC.